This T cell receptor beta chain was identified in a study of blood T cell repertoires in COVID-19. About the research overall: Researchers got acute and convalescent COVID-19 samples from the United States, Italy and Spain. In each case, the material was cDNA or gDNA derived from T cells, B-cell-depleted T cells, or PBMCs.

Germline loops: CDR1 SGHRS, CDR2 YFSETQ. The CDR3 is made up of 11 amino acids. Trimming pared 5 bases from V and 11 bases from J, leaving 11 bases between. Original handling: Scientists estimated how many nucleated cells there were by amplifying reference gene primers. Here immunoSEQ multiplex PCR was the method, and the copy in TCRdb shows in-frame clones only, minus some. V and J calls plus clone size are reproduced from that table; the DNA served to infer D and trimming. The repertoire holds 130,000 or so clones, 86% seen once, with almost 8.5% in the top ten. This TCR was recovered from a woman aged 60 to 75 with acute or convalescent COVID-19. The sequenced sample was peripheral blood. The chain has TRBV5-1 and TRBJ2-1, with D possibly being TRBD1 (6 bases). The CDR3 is CASRLQGKQFF. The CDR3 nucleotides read TGCGCCAGCAGGTTACAGGGCAAGCAGTTCTTC.